The 32 T cell receptor beta chains below come from one sample, sequenced in a study of OX40 agonist ivuxolimab in advanced cancers. Clones were sequenced by immunoSEQ multiplex PCR, and TCRdb holds only the in-frame ones, with some missing. Here the sample spans around 83,000 clones, less than 85% being singletons. The sequencing here drew on CD4+ or CD8+ T cells sorted from blood, taken in a trial of the OX40 agonist ivuxolimab. These receptors were collected from an adult with an advanced solid tumor such as melanoma, head and neck, liver or kidney cancer.

This clone was observed a handful of times. The V call is TRBV6-1, the J call TRBJ1-6; D call uncertain. CDR1 MNHNS and CDR2 SASEGT come from the germline V gene. V was shortened by 3 bases and J by 6 bases, with 12 bases between the two germline ends. The CDR3 spans 15 residues. CDR3 sequence (DNA): TGTGCCAGCAGTGAGCGGATTTTGGGTAATTCACCCCTCCACTTT. Translated, it gives CASSERILGNSPLHF.

V usage is TRBV6-6 and J usage is TRBJ1-6, with a weak D call TRBD1 (5 bases). The V end was cut by 6 bases, the J end by 9 bases, with 18 bases between. Germline values: CDR1 MNHNY, CDR2 SVGAGI (reference sequence). The CDR3 spans 15 residues. The CDR3 bases are TGTGCCAGCAGCCGGGGACGGAGGGATACTTCACCCCTCCACTTT. Translating gives CASSRGRRDTSPLHF.

The chain links TRBV19 to TRBJ2-7; 7 bases are shared with TRBD1. Trimming at V came to 6 bases and at J to 0 bases, leaving 5 bases not matched to a gene. There are 14 residues in the CDR3. Germline assignment: CDR1 LNHDA and CDR2 SQIVND (reference sequence). The CDR3 sequence: CASSGQAASYEQYF. The CDR3 DNA reads as TGTGCCAGTAGCGGACAGGCGGCCTCCTACGAGCAGTACTTC.

The V call is TRBV19, the J call TRBJ2-5; 10 nucleotides agree with TRBD1. Germline V gene lookup returns CDR1 LNHDA and CDR2 SQIVND (reference sequence). The junction had 13 bases not matched to a gene; V was cut back by 10 bases and J by 11 bases. The CDR3 loop spans 13 amino acids. The CDR3 DNA reads as TGTGCCACCCGAGGGACAGGGGCTATAGAGCAGTACTTC. Its protein is CATRGTGAIEQYF. Full variable domain (missing parts from reference TRBV19 and TRBJ2-5): DGGITQSPKYLFRKEGQNVTLSCEQNLNHDAMYWYRQDPGQGLRLIYYSQIVNDFQKGDIAEGYSVSREKKESFPLTVTSAQKNPTAFYLCATRGTGAIEQYFGPGTRLLVL.

The rearrangement links TRBV19 to TRBJ1-5; no reliable D call. Germline-derived CDR1 and CDR2 are LNHDA and SQIVND (reference sequence). The CDR3 extends over 15 amino acids. Trimming pared 2 bases from V and 4 bases from J, leaving 12 bases between. The CDR3 loop is CASSILGKTNQPQHF. DNA for the CDR3: TGTGCCAGTAGTATATTGGGGAAGACGAATCAGCCCCAGCATTTT.

This sequence joins TRBV11-2 and TRBJ1-6; D unclear. This CDR3 spans 12 amino acids. Germline values: CDR1 SGHAT, CDR2 FQNNGV. The germline V and J ends were trimmed by 5 bases and 10 bases, with 9 bases remaining between them. The CDR3 DNA follows: TGTGCCAGCAGCCAAGCTCCCTCACCCCTCCACTTT. Protein product: CASSQAPSPLHF.

In its sample, this clone was seen a few times. The chain employs TRBV2 and TRBJ1-5; D remains unclear. Germline V lookup: CDR1 SNHLY, CDR2 FYNNEI. V dropped 5 bases and J dropped 4 bases, with 15 bases sitting between them. This CDR3 is built from 15 residues. CDR3 loop: CASSPFGWDNQPQHF. CDR3 bases: TGTGCCAGCAGTCCATTCGGGTGGGATAATCAGCCCCAGCATTTT.

The V gene is TRBV18, the J gene TRBJ2-1; D gene uncertain. Germline-derived CDR1 and CDR2 are KGHSH and LQKENI. With 2 bases removed from V and 3 bases from J, the gap between germline ends came to 8 bases. The CDR3 covers 14 residues. CDR3 sequence (DNA): TGTGCCAGCTCACCAAACACCCTCTACAATGAGCAGTTCTTC. Its translation is CASSPNTLYNEQFF.

As to this clone: A read error may produce the germline difference seen at one junction end. The chain uses TRBV6-1 and TRBJ1-2, with D perhaps TRBD1 (5 bases). Per germline, CDR1 MNHNS and CDR2 SASEGT. The CDR3 is 15 amino acids. The DNA of the CDR3 is TGTGCCAGCAGAGAAGGGACGTTACCTACGAATGGCTACACCTTC. Its protein product is CASREGTLPTNGYTF.

The chain uses TRBV19 and TRBJ2-1; weak D call: TRBD1 (6 bases). The length of the CDR3 is 14 residues. Trimming took off 7 bases at V and 8 bases at J, with 18 bases between the two ends. From germline, CDR1 is LNHDA and CDR2 SQIVND (reference sequence). The CDR3 DNA reads as TGTGCCAGTACCGCACTAGGGGGAAGCGATGAGCAGTTCTTC. It translates to CASTALGGSDEQFF.

The chain couples TRBV18 to TRBJ2-3, with D hard to call. V lost 0 bases and J 1 base, leaving 5 bases between the germline ends. Germline CDR1 reads KGHSH; CDR2 reads LQKENI. The CDR3 loop spans 14 amino acids. Here the CDR3 DNA reads TGTGCCAGCTCACCACCAAGTCGCACAGATACGCAGTATTTT. Its translation is CASSPPSRTDTQYF. Based on the CDR3 plus reference TRBV18 and TRBJ2-3, the full variable domain is NAGVMQNPRHLVRRRGQEARLRCSPMKGHSHVYWYRQLPEEGLKFMVYLQKENIIDESGMPKERFSAEFPKEGPSILRIQQVVRGDSAAYFCASSPPSRTDTQYFGPGTRLTVL.

This chain links TRBV30 with TRBJ2-3; 7 bases line up with TRBD1. The germline V gene encodes CDR1 GTSNPN and CDR2 SVGIG (reference sequence). The CDR3 runs to 16 residues. The V gene end was trimmed by 0 bases and the J gene end by 4 bases; junction bases not matched to a gene: 10. CDR3 nucleotide sequence: TGTGCCTGGAGTGTACAAAGGACAGGAAGGGCAGATACGCAGTATTTT. Its protein is CAWSVQRTGRADTQYF.

V is TRBV7-9 and J is TRBJ2-6; D gene ambiguous. Looked up from germline, CDR1 is SEHNR and CDR2 is FQNEAQ (reference sequence). The CDR3 consists of 15 residues. The V end lost 3 bases, the J end lost 1 base, and 7 bases lay between the germline ends. The DNA for the CDR3 is TGTGCCAGCAGCTTTATGGAATCTGGGGCCAACGTCCTGACTTTC. It is translated as CASSFMESGANVLTF.

The chain joins TRBV7-9 to TRBJ2-3; possible D gene TRBD2, 5 bases. The CDR3 spans 16 residues. Germline loops: CDR1 SEHNR, CDR2 FQNEAQ (reference sequence). V was clipped by 7 bases and J by 1 base, with 18 bases between them. This chain's CDR3 is CASTNTPGSRTDTQYF. The DNA of the CDR3 is TGTGCCAGCACCAACACCCCGGGGAGTCGCACAGATACGCAGTATTTT. Variable domain in full (rest from reference TRBV7-9 and TRBJ2-3): DTGVSQNPRHKITKRGQNVTFRCDPISEHNRLYWYRQTLGQGPEFLTYFQNEAQLEKSRLLSDRFSAERPKGSFSTLEIQRTEQGDSAMYLCASTNTPGSRTDTQYFGPGTRLTVL.

The CDR3 region is CASSLMGTEAFF. CDR3 in DNA: TGTGCCAGCAGCTTGATGGGCACTGAAGCTTTCTTT. This chain connects TRBV7-9 to TRBJ1-1; D not certain. Trimming left V 3 bases short and J 4 bases short, with 6 bases between. The CDR3 covers 12 residues. CDR1 and CDR2 (germline): SEHNR, FQNEAQ (reference sequence).

The table lists this clone with a count of one. The rearrangement uses TRBV7-2 and TRBJ2-5, with unresolved D. Looked up from germline, CDR1 is SGHTA and CDR2 is FQGNSA. V lost 5 bases to trimming and J lost 0 bases, with 4 bases between them. This CDR3 region has 12 residues. The CDR3 is CASSMYQETQYF. CDR3 nucleotides: TGTGCCAGCAGCATGTACCAAGAGACCCAGTACTTC.

The V gene is TRBV11-3, the J gene TRBJ2-5; 10 positions agree with TRBD1. V gave up 5 bases and J gave up 5 bases; unmatched junction bases: 5. The CDR3 covers 14 residues. Germline loops: CDR1 SGHNT, CDR2 YENEEA. In DNA form, the CDR3 reads TGTGCCAGCAGCGTGGGACAGGGGTGGGAGACCCAGTACTTC. It codes for CASSVGQGWETQYF.

Only one count was recorded for this clone. The genes are TRBV2 and TRBJ2-7, with D possibly being TRBD2 (5 bases). Germline CDR1 reads SNHLY; CDR2 reads FYNNEI. CDR3 length: 16 residues. The V end was cut by 3 bases, the J end by 4 bases, with 19 bases between. The CDR3: CASSESAGSSHYEQYF. CDR3 DNA: TGTGCCAGCAGTGAGAGCGCGGGCAGTTCCCATTACGAGCAGTACTTC.

A note on this clone: The sample contains more than one DNA sequence encoding this CDR3. This sequence joins TRBV7-9 and TRBJ1-4; TRBD1 is a possible D gene (6 bases). Per the germline V gene, CDR1 is SEHNR and CDR2 is FQNEAQ (reference sequence). The CDR3 runs to 12 residues. Trimming shortened V by 6 bases and J by 7 bases, and 9 bases separated the two germline ends. CDR3 loop: CASRRGTEKLFF. The CDR3 bases are TGTGCCAGCAGGAGGGGGACTGAAAAACTGTTTTTT.

This clone was seen a handful of times. The chain joins TRBV5-4 to TRBJ1-3; D gene unclear. This CDR3 is 13 amino acids long. Germline V lookup: CDR1 SGHNT, CDR2 YYREEE (reference sequence). With 2 bases removed from V and 8 bases from J, the gap between germline ends came to 11 bases. This chain's CDR3 is CASSFGRSDTIYF. As DNA, the CDR3 is TGTGCCAGCAGCTTTGGCAGGTCGGACACCATATATTTT.

In DNA form, the CDR3 reads TGTGCCAGTAGTGCAGATCTTCTCCAGCCCCAGCATTTT. Translation gives CASSADLLQPQHF. The chain recombines TRBV19 with TRBJ1-5; no reliable D call. The CDR3 is made up of 13 amino acids. The ends were cut back, 5 bases at V and 7 bases at J, with 12 bases in the middle. Germline lookup yields CDR1 LNHDA and CDR2 SQIVND (reference sequence).

The V and J genes are TRBV2 and TRBJ2-7; no reliable D call. Germline assignment: CDR1 SNHLY and CDR2 FYNNEI. The CDR3 consists of 15 residues. V was pared by 2 bases and J by 3 bases, with 14 bases between. CDR3 sequence reads: CASSESFGGDYEQYF. CDR3 DNA sequence: TGTGCCAGCAGTGAATCCTTCGGTGGGGACTACGAGCAGTACTTC. Full variable domain (remainder filled in from reference TRBV2 and TRBJ2-7): EPEVTQTPSHQVTQMGQEVILRCVPISNHLYFYWYRQILGQKVEFLVSFYNNEISEKSEIFDDQFSVERPDGSNFTLKIRSTKLEDSAMYFCASSESFGGDYEQYFGPGTRLTVT.

V and J are TRBV2 and TRBJ1-2, with D tentatively TRBD1 (5 bases). The CDR3 is 16 amino acids. V was cut by 4 bases and J by 0 bases, with 15 bases left in between. Germline CDR1 SNHLY, CDR2 FYNNEI. DNA for the CDR3: TGTGCCAGCAGTGTACGGAGACAGTCAGCTAACTATGGCTACACCTTC. Its protein is CASSVRRQSANYGYTF.

CDR3 DNA sequence: TGTGCCAGCAGCCGGGGGACAGGGGTGGGTGGCTACACCTTC. It translates to CASSRGTGVGGYTF. The rearrangement joins TRBV14 to TRBJ1-2, with 10 bases identical to TRBD1. Looked up from germline, CDR1 is SGHDN and CDR2 is FVKESK. This CDR3 is built from 14 residues. After removal of 4 bases from V and 7 bases from J, the junction contained 6 bases not matched to a gene.

The CDR3 sequence is CASRLTGGGNTIYF. CDR3 DNA: TGTGCCAGCAGATTGACAGGGGGAGGAAACACCATATATTTT. The chain uses TRBV2 and TRBJ1-3; 9 nucleotides agree with TRBD1. Germline lookup yields CDR1 SNHLY and CDR2 FYNNEI. The CDR3 is 14 residues long. V gave up 6 bases and J gave up 4 bases; unmatched junction bases: 4.

The chain carries TRBV7-8 and TRBJ1-1; D gene unclear. Germline loops: CDR1 SGHVS, CDR2 FQNEAQ. This CDR3 region has 16 residues. V was pared by 1 base and J by 1 base, with 13 bases between. CDR3 amino acids: CASSLVTGFENTEAFF. For the CDR3, the DNA is TGTGCCAGCAGCTTAGTAACCGGGTTCGAGAACACTGAAGCTTTCTTT.

J is TRBJ2-2 and V is TRBV7-3, with 9 bases identical to TRBD2. V lost 5 bases to trimming and J lost 5 bases; unmatched junction nucleotides: 9. The CDR3 covers 16 residues. In germline, CDR1 is SGHTA, CDR2 FQGTGA. CDR3 sequence: CASSPSQRGVTGELFF. DNA of the CDR3: TGTGCCAGCAGCCCAAGCCAGCGGGGGGTTACCGGGGAGCTGTTTTTT.

The V call is TRBV19, the J call TRBJ2-2, with D possibly being TRBD2 (5 bases). The V end lost 5 bases, the J end lost 4 bases, and 20 bases lay between the germline ends. This CDR3 has 17 amino acids. In germline, CDR1 is LNHDA, CDR2 SQIVND (reference sequence). In DNA form, the CDR3 reads TGTGCCAGTAGTCAACGACCCACCGGGATCTCCACCGGGGAGCTGTTTTTT. It translates to CASSQRPTGISTGELFF.

The J gene is TRBJ2-1, the V gene TRBV27; 7 bases map to TRBD1. Germline trimming cut 0 bases from V and 4 bases from J; bases unmatched to any gene: 6. The CDR3 sequence is 16 residues long. Germline V gives CDR1 MNHEY, CDR2 SMNVEV (reference sequence). CDR3 nucleotide sequence: TGTGCCAGCAGTTTATCACGGGACAGAATTTACAATGAGCAGTTCTTC. It specifies CASSLSRDRIYNEQFF.

The V call is TRBV5-4, the J call TRBJ2-5; TRBD2 matches 12 bases. The V and J ends lost 1 base and 4 bases, in that order; junction bases with no gene match: 5. This CDR3 has 16 residues. CDR1 SGHNT and CDR2 YYREEE come from the germline V gene (reference sequence). The CDR3 sequence: CASSLRLAGGLETQYF. CDR3 bases: TGTGCCAGCAGCTTGAGGCTAGCGGGGGGGCTAGAGACCCAGTACTTC.

The chain recombines TRBV6-6 with TRBJ2-7, with D possibly TRBD1 on 7 matching bases. CDR3 size: 14 residues. The V and J ends lost 5 bases and 6 bases respectively, with 17 bases between them. CDR1 MNHNY and CDR2 SVGAGI come from the germline V gene (reference sequence). The CDR3 nucleotides read TGTGCCAGCAGTCCCCGCGGAGGGGGCCGCGAGCAGTACTTC. Its protein product is CASSPRGGGREQYF.

The V and J genes are TRBV30 and TRBJ1-3; 9 nucleotides match TRBD1. Germline CDR1 and CDR2: GTSNPN and SVGIG (reference sequence). Trimming removed 7 bases from V and 4 bases from J; junction bases left unmatched: 8. The CDR3 spans 14 residues. The CDR3 DNA follows: TGTGCCTCGGTCTCGGGACAGGGAGGAAACACCATATATTTT. Translation: CASVSGQGGNTIYF. Looking up the rest from reference TRBV30 and TRBJ1-3 gives the full variable domain: SQTIHQWPATLVQPVGSPLSLECTVEGTSNPNLYWYRQAAGRGLQLLFYSVGIGQISSEVPQNLSASRPQDRQFILSSKKLLLSDSGFYLCASVSGQGGNTIYFGEGSWLTVV.